This passage covers 27 T cell receptor beta chains from one sample sequenced in a study of blood T cell repertoires in COVID-19. Produced via immunoSEQ multiplex PCR; TCRdb's table is partial and in-frame only. In the table there are roughly 80,000 clones, 91% of which are singletons. Sequencing used peripheral blood. All receptors derive from a man in his forties or fifties with COVID-19, enrolled during active disease.

The gene calls are TRBV9 and TRBJ2-3; TRBD2 matches at 8 bases. V lost 5 bases to trimming and J lost 2 bases; unmatched junction nucleotides: 7. Germline-derived CDR1 and CDR2 are SGDLS and YYNGEE. This CDR3 has 15 amino acids. The CDR3 DNA follows: TGTGCCAGCAGTCCTCTAGCGGGTAACACAGATACGCAGTATTTT. Amino acid sequence: CASSPLAGNTDTQYF.

The CDR3 DNA reads as TGCGCCAGTGACAGGGACTCAGTACATGAAAAACTGTTTTTT. Translation: CASDRDSVHEKLFF. The chain employs TRBV10-1 and TRBJ1-4, with 7 bases lining up with TRBD1. The germline V gene encodes CDR1 WNHNN and CDR2 SYGVQD (reference sequence). V lost 9 bases to trimming and J lost 6 bases; unmatched junction nucleotides: 10. This CDR3 has 14 residues.

The V gene is TRBV10-2, the J gene TRBJ1-2; D might be TRBD1 (6 bases). There are 13 residues in the CDR3. Germline V lookup: CDR1 WSHSY, CDR2 SAAADI. V shed 6 bases and J shed 5 bases, with 13 bases lying between them. Here the CDR3 DNA reads TGCGCCAGCAGGGATACAGGGTATTATGGCTACACCTTC. It is translated as CASRDTGYYGYTF.

The V gene is TRBV9, the J gene TRBJ2-2, with 7 bases matching TRBD2. Per the germline V gene, CDR1 is SGDLS and CDR2 is YYNGEE. The CDR3 has 16 amino acids. Trimming took 0 bases from V and 1 from J; bases not matched to a gene: 3. The CDR3 DNA is TGTGCCAGCAGCGTAGGACTAGCAGGGAACACCGGGGAGCTGTTTTTT. Amino acid sequence: CASSVGLAGNTGELFF.

This clone showed up just a few times. V is TRBV19 and J is TRBJ2-7; TRBD2 matches 11 bases. Germline CDR1 reads LNHDA; CDR2 reads SQIVND (reference sequence). V shed 5 bases, J shed 0 bases, and the junction held 3 bases outside the gene matches. This CDR3 spans 15 amino acids. This CDR3 is CASSGTSGSSYEQYF. CDR3 DNA sequence: TGTGCCAGTAGTGGAACTAGCGGGAGCTCCTACGAGCAGTACTTC.

V gene TRBV3-1 (or the pseudogene TRBV3-2) combines with J gene TRBJ1-2, with 11 bases aligning to TRBD1. V lost 5 bases, J lost 8 bases, and 7 bases stayed unmatched. CDR1 LGHDT and CDR2 YNNKEL come from the germline V gene (reference sequence). The CDR3 consists of 14 residues. The CDR3 reads CASSNRDRGVGYTF. In DNA form, the CDR3 reads TGTGCCAGCAGCAACCGGGACAGGGGGGTCGGCTACACCTTC.

This clone has only one observation. V gene TRBV28 combines with J gene TRBJ1-5; D gene unclear. The germline gives CDR1 MDHEN, CDR2 SYDVKM. CDR3 length: 12 residues. The V and J ends lost 5 bases and 5 bases respectively, with 7 bases between them. CDR3 protein: CASSPRDQPQHF. CDR3 sequence (DNA): TGTGCCAGCAGTCCGAGGGATCAGCCCCAGCATTTT.

V is TRBV24-1 and J is TRBJ1-2; D is undetermined. The CDR3 contains 14 residues. The ends were cut back, 4 bases at V and 0 bases at J, with 8 bases in the middle. The germline CDR1 and CDR2 sequences are KGHDR and SFDVKD. The CDR3 sequence: CATSDYTTNYGYTF. CDR3 bases: TGTGCCACCAGTGACTACACTACTAACTATGGCTACACCTTC.

The chain couples TRBV20-1 to TRBJ2-7; the match to TRBD2 covers 13 bases. Germline trimming cut 3 bases from V and 3 bases from J; bases unmatched to any gene: 5. This CDR3 spans 15 amino acids. Germline V gives CDR1 DFQATT, CDR2 SNEGSKA (reference sequence). In nucleotides, the CDR3 is TGCAGTGCTAGTCGGACTAGCGGGGGCCACTACGAGCAGTACTTC. This translates into CSASRTSGGHYEQYF.

The genes are TRBV9 and TRBJ1-4; the D is unclear. This CDR3 has 14 amino acids. Germline V gene lookup returns CDR1 SGDLS and CDR2 YYNGEE. V lost 4 bases and J 5 bases, leaving 12 bases between the germline ends. The CDR3 sequence: CASSSGRGNEKLFF. Written as DNA, the CDR3 is TGTGCCAGCAGCTCGGGCCGAGGGAATGAAAAACTGTTTTTT.

The chain recombines TRBV2 with TRBJ1-4; 7 positions match TRBD1. Unmatched junction bases numbered 5, after V lost 7 bases and J lost 0 bases. From germline, CDR1 is SNHLY and CDR2 FYNNEI. This CDR3 is 15 amino acids long. The CDR3 loop reads CASIDRVATNEKLFF. The CDR3 DNA sequence: TGTGCCAGCATCGACAGGGTTGCAACTAATGAAAAACTGTTTTTT.

This sequence joins TRBV7-9 and TRBJ1-1, with D perhaps TRBD1 (5 bases). CDR1 is SEHNR, CDR2 FQNEAQ, per germline (reference sequence). This CDR3 comprises 15 residues. Trimming shortened V by 2 bases and J by 6 bases, and 16 bases separated the two germline ends. This CDR3 reads CASSLSDTRFAEAFF. CDR3 coding DNA: TGTGCCAGCAGCTTATCGGACACCCGATTTGCTGAAGCTTTCTTT.

The V call is TRBV6-5, the J call TRBJ1-1, with 7 bases lining up with TRBD1. Trimming at V came to 6 bases and at J to 6 bases, leaving 7 bases not matched to a gene. This CDR3 region has 13 residues. Germline-derived CDR1 and CDR2 are MNHEY and SVGAGI. CDR3: CASSGDRDAEAFF. Written as DNA, the CDR3 is TGTGCCAGCAGCGGCGACAGGGATGCTGAAGCTTTCTTT.

The chain links TRBV12-5 to TRBJ2-1; 9 bases align to TRBD2. Germline loops: CDR1 LGHNT, CDR2 FRNRAP. Unmatched junction bases numbered 8, after V lost 0 bases and J lost 8 bases. The CDR3 has 16 residues. The CDR3 region is CASGLVAGGPSHEQFF. The CDR3 DNA follows: TGTGCTAGTGGTTTGGTCGCGGGAGGGCCGTCTCATGAGCAGTTCTTC.

CDR3 sequence (DNA): TGTGCCACCAGCAGGGACTCGGGACTACGCTTCCGCGGGCAGTTCTTC. Translating gives CATSRDSGLRFRGQFF. The rearrangement uses TRBV15 and TRBJ2-1; 7 positions agree with TRBD2. V shed 3 bases, J shed 12 bases, and the junction held 17 bases outside the gene matches. This CDR3 has 16 amino acids. From germline, CDR1 is LNHNV and CDR2 YYDKDF (reference sequence).

The chain is built from TRBV30 and TRBJ1-1; D is undetermined. CDR3 length: 11 residues. From germline, CDR1 is GTSNPN and CDR2 SVGIG (reference sequence). The germline V and J ends were trimmed by 4 bases and 11 bases, with 14 bases remaining between them. The CDR3 DNA is TGTGCCTGGAATAGAGGCCCTCGGGCTTTCTTT. It yields the protein CAWNRGPRAFF. Filled out from reference TRBV30 and TRBJ1-1, the complete variable domain reads SQTIHQWPATLVQPVGSPLSLECTVEGTSNPNLYWYRQAAGRGLQLLFYSVGIGQISSEVPQNLSASRPQDRQFILSSKKLLLSDSGFYLCAWNRGPRAFFGQGTRLTVV.

V gene TRBV28 combines with J gene TRBJ1-2; D is possibly TRBD1 (6 bases). The germline V gene encodes CDR1 MDHEN and CDR2 SYDVKM. This CDR3 comprises 13 residues. Trimming cost V 5 bases and J 8 bases, with 15 bases left between them. The CDR3 loop is CASSPNREKGYTF. The CDR3 bases are TGTGCCAGCAGTCCGAACAGGGAGAAGGGCTACACCTTC.

This clone was seen more than once but under ten times. This chain uses TRBV11-2 with TRBJ1-2; TRBD1 might be the D (6 bases). Germline loops: CDR1 SGHAT, CDR2 FQNNGV. The ends were cut back, 4 bases at V and 5 bases at J, with 14 bases in the middle. The CDR3 runs to 14 residues. The CDR3 DNA sequence: TGTGCCAGCAGCTCGCTCGGTCAGGGGTATGGCTACACCTTC. As protein: CASSSLGQGYGYTF.

The rearrangement links TRBV4-2 to TRBJ1-5, with 8 bases that match TRBD1. The CDR3 has 16 amino acids. Germline trimming cut 1 base from V and 6 bases from J; bases unmatched to any gene: 8. Germline CDR1 reads LGHNA; CDR2 reads YNFKEQ. CDR3 in DNA: TGTGCCAGCAGCCAAGTCACAGGGGGTAATCGTCAGCCCCAGCATTTT. It specifies CASSQVTGGNRQPQHF.

The V and J genes are TRBV19 and TRBJ1-5, with no clear D. This CDR3 comprises 14 residues. Germline CDR1 reads LNHDA; CDR2 reads SQIVND (reference sequence). Trimming stripped 1 base from V and 5 bases from J, with 9 bases between. CDR3: CASSIVRGDQPQHF. The CDR3 DNA is TGTGCCAGTAGTATAGTACGGGGAGATCAGCCCCAGCATTTT. Variable domain in full (rest from reference TRBV19 and TRBJ1-5): DGGITQSPKYLFRKEGQNVTLSCEQNLNHDAMYWYRQDPGQGLRLIYYSQIVNDFQKGDIAEGYSVSREKKESFPLTVTSAQKNPTAFYLCASSIVRGDQPQHFGDGTRLSIL.

In DNA form, the CDR3 reads TGTGCCAGCAGCAAAGATGCAGGCCTCGAGCAGTACGTC. Protein sequence: CASSKDAGLEQYV. V and J are TRBV21-1 and TRBJ2-7; the table's D call TRBD1 went unverified against the DNA. TRBV21-1 is reported as a pseudogene. This CDR3 has 13 amino acids.

This clone was seen a single time. The rearrangement uses TRBV3-1 (or the pseudogene TRBV3-2) and TRBJ1-5, with a tentative D call TRBD1 (5 bases). The CDR3 contains 14 residues. Trimming took off 4 bases at V and 7 bases at J, with 14 bases between the two ends. Germline-derived CDR1 and CDR2 are LGHDT and YNNKEL (reference sequence). The CDR3 spells CASSPLGGGQPQHF. In nucleotides, the CDR3 is TGTGCCAGCAGCCCTTTGGGGGGGGGACAGCCCCAGCATTTT.

V and J are TRBV29-1 and TRBJ2-3, with no clear D. The CDR3 loop spans 13 amino acids. Germline CDR1 is SQVTM and CDR2 is ANQGSEA. V shed 6 bases and J shed 4 bases, with 14 bases lying between them. CDR3 nucleotide sequence: TGCAGCGTCGCGGAGCTGGTTGCAGATACGCAGTATTTT. Amino acids: CSVAELVADTQYF.

The V and J genes are TRBV29-1 and TRBJ2-3; 12 nucleotides agree with TRBD2. Trimming cost V 3 bases and J 5 bases; bases outside gene matches: 9. Germline V gene data show CDR1 as SQVTM and CDR2 as ANQGSEA. The length of the CDR3 is 16 residues. The chain's CDR3 is CSVDRLAGGQGDTQYF. The CDR3 DNA is TGCAGCGTTGATCGCCTAGCGGGAGGGCAAGGAGATACGCAGTATTTT.

The DNA of the CDR3 is TGTGCCACCAGCAGAGACTCAGGGAATAGTCAGCCCCAGCATTTT. Amino acid sequence: CATSRDSGNSQPQHF. The chain employs TRBV15 and TRBJ1-5, with a possible D match to TRBD1 (5 bases). Per germline, CDR1 LNHNV and CDR2 YYDKDF (reference sequence). V lost 0 bases, J lost 6 bases, and 12 bases lay in between. The CDR3 consists of 15 residues.

The rearrangement links TRBV7-8 to TRBJ2-7, with D maybe TRBD2 (8 bases). The CDR3 is 13 amino acids. Per the germline V gene, CDR1 is SGHVS and CDR2 is FQNEAQ. The V end was cut by 4 bases, the J end by 6 bases, with 13 bases between. The CDR3 DNA sequence: TGTGCCAGCAGCTCCGGGAGGGGGCGCGAGCAGTACTTC. Protein product: CASSSGRGREQYF.

This rearrangement joins TRBV30 to TRBJ1-1; maybe TRBD1 (5 bases). Germline values: CDR1 GTSNPN, CDR2 SVGIG (reference sequence). The CDR3 runs to 12 residues. Trimming shortened V by 4 bases and J by 1 base, and 7 bases separated the two germline ends. The CDR3 sequence is CAWTGQNTEAFF. As DNA, the CDR3 is TGTGCCTGGACCGGACAGAACACTGAAGCTTTCTTT.